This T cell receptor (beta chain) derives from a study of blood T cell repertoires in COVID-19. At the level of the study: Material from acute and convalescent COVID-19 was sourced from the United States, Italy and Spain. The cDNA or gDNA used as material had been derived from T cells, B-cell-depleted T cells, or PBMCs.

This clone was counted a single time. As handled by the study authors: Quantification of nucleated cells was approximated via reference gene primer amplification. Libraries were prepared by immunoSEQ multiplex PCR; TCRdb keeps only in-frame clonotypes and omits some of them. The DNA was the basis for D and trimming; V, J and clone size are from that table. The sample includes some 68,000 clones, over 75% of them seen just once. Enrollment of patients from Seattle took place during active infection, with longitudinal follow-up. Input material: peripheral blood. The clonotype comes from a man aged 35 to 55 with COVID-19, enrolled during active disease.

CDR3 region: CASSQNLAGTGELFF. The DNA for the CDR3 is TGTGCCAGCAGCCAGAATCTCGCGGGTACCGGGGAGCTGTTTTTT. This rearrangement joins TRBV3-1 (or the pseudogene TRBV3-2) to TRBJ2-2; TRBD2 might be the D (5 bases). V gave up 3 bases and J gave up 5 bases, with 13 bases separating them. This CDR3 comprises 15 residues. Germline CDR1 and CDR2: LGHDT and YNNKEL (reference sequence).